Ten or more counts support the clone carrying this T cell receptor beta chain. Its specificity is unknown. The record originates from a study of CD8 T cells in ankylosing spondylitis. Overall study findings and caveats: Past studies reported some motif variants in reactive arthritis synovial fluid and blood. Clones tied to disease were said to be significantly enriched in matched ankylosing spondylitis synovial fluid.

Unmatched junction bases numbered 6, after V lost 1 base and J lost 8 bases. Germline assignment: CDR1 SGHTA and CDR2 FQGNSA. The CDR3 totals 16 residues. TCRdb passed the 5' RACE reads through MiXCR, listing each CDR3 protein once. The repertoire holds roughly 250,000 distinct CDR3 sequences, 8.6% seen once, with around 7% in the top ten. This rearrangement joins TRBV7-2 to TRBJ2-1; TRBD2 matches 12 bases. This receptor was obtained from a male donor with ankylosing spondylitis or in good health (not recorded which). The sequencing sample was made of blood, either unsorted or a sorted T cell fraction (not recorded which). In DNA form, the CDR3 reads TGTGCCAGCAGCTTAGAGGCCACTAGCGGGGGGTATGAGCAGTTCTTC. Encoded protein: CASSLEATSGGYEQFF.